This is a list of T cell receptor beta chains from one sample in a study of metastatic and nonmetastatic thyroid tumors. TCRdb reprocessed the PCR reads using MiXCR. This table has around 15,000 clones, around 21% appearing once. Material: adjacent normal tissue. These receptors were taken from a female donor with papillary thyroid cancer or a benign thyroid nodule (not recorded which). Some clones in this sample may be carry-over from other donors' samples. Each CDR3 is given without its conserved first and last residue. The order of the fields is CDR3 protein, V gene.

CDR3aa: ASSTQLYGYT
v_gene: TRBV19

CDR3aa: ASSYSGGTEAF
v_gene: TRBV6-6

CDR3aa: ASSFAPGVGEQY
v_gene: TRBV4-1

CDR3aa: ASSFGSSYNEQF
v_gene: TRBV12-3/TRBV12-4

CDR3aa: AISDPGQGLSPLH
v_gene: TRBV10-3

CDR3aa: ASSYGGYGYT
v_gene: TRBV6-5

CDR3aa: SARWTSGTGELF
v_gene: TRBV20-1

CDR3aa: SAMRNRNYGYT
v_gene: TRBV20-1

CDR3aa: SRGLKILSGNTIY
v_gene: TRBV20-1

CDR3aa: ASSPGPSQETQY
v_gene: TRBV19

CDR3aa: ASSLGPQDRDTSYEQY
v_gene: TRBV5-1

CDR3aa: ASSLQGGQYAEQY
v_gene: TRBV12-3/TRBV12-4

CDR3aa: ASSLTGTLRSGANVLT
v_gene: TRBV11-2

CDR3aa: ASSLGTAGGATDTQY
v_gene: TRBV5-4

CDR3aa: ASSYNIDLTYEQY
v_gene: TRBV6-2/TRBV6-3

CDR3aa: SARVGTIPDQPQH
v_gene: TRBV20-1